This record concerns one T cell receptor beta chain sequence. No antigen is known for it. One entry per CDR3 protein, called by TCRdb with MiXCR from the 5' RACE reads. This table has some 500,000 distinct CDR3 sequences, over 8.5% appearing once. These data come from a study of identical twins. Germline loops: CDR1 SGHTA, CDR2 FQGNSA. V lost 1 base to trimming and J lost 0 bases, with 13 bases between them. The CDR3 has 17 amino acids. Regarding the study as a whole: Whereas memory repertoires showed no such difference, abundant cord blood beta clonotypes carried fewer insertions. Out-of-frame alpha sequences shared by twins were enriched for low generation probability.

These data were also reused for a study on yellow fever vaccine responses in identical twins.

The sequencing sample was made of PBMCs. The source is a woman aged 18 to 35 in good health. The chain links TRBV7-2 to TRBJ2-1; the D is unclear. CDR3 protein: CASSLVVRQSSYNEQFF. CDR3 DNA: TGTGCCAGCAGCTTAGTTGTCCGGCAGAGCTCCTACAATGAGCAGTTCTTC.